This entry lists 7 T cell receptor beta chains sequenced from one sample in a study of memory CD4+ T cells and cytomegalovirus serostatus. Profiling relied on immunoSEQ multiplex PCR, and the TCRdb table lists in-frame clones only, not all of them. The data contain 40,000 to 45,000 clones, less than 85% of them singletons. The sort gate was single viable CD3+CD4+CD8-CD45RO+ cells for memory CD4+ T cells. The sequencing sample was made of memory CD4+ T cells from blood. The receptors were sampled from an adult in good health and CMV-seronegative.

J is TRBJ2-3 and V is TRBV5-4; 11 bases agree with TRBD1. The CDR3 length is 15 residues. V gave up 3 bases and J gave up 5 bases; unmatched junction bases: 5. Germline CDR1 SGHNT, CDR2 YYREEE (reference sequence). The CDR3 is CASSSPGQGVDTQYF. CDR3 sequence (DNA): TGTGCCAGCAGCTCACCGGGACAGGGGGTAGATACGCAGTATTTT. The full variable domain, with the rest looked up from reference TRBV5-4 and TRBJ2-3, is ETGVTQSPTHLIKTRGQQVTLRCSSQSGHNTVSWYQQALGQGPQFIFQYYREEENGRGNFPPRFSGLQFPNYSSELNVNALELDDSALYLCASSSPGQGVDTQYFGPGTRLTVL.

The chain has TRBV4-1 and TRBJ1-5; D is uncertain. Germline lookup yields CDR1 MGHRA and CDR2 YSYEKL. V lost 0 bases, J lost 3 bases, and 9 bases lay in between. The CDR3 covers 15 residues. The CDR3 region has the DNA TGCGCCAGCAGCCAAGACGTGACCTTCAATCAGCCCCAGCATTTT. Amino acids: CASSQDVTFNQPQHF.

This chain connects TRBV14 to TRBJ2-5; 12 bases fit TRBD2. The CDR3 contains 16 residues. Germline CDR1 is SGHDN and CDR2 is FVKESK. V lost 5 bases to trimming and J lost 0 bases; unmatched junction nucleotides: 4. CDR3 protein: CASSSRLAGDQETQYF. The CDR3 DNA follows: TGTGCCAGCAGCTCCCGACTAGCGGGGGACCAAGAGACCCAGTACTTC.

This clone was seen more than once but under ten times. The rearrangement links TRBV19 to TRBJ2-5; tentatively, D is TRBD2 (6 bases). The CDR3 runs 19 residues. Per germline, CDR1 LNHDA and CDR2 SQIVND (reference sequence). V lost 3 bases, J lost 2 bases, and 25 bases lay in between. As DNA, the CDR3 is TGTGCCAGTAGTATTTGGTCCCCTAGTAGCGGCAGGGAGCAAGAGACCCAGTACTTC. Its protein product is CASSIWSPSSGREQETQYF.

The chain couples TRBV21-1 to TRBJ2-7; TRBD1, the table's D call, lacks a check against the DNA. TRBV21-1 is annotated as a pseudogene. This CDR3 is built from 15 residues. DNA for the CDR3: TGTGCCAGCAGCAATTTGCTGGACAGGGTACACGAGCAGTACTTC. It specifies CASSNLLDRVHEQYF.

The chain couples TRBV18 to TRBJ2-1; 9 nucleotides agree with TRBD1. V gave up 4 bases and J gave up 6 bases; unmatched junction bases: 4. From germline, CDR1 is KGHSH and CDR2 LQKENI. The CDR3 is made up of 14 amino acids. The CDR3 loop reads CASSLQTGGNEQFF. CDR3 sequence (DNA): TGTGCCAGCTCACTACAGACAGGGGGCAATGAGCAGTTCTTC. The full variable domain, completed using reference TRBV18 and TRBJ2-1, is NAGVMQNPRHLVRRRGQEARLRCSPMKGHSHVYWYRQLPEEGLKFMVYLQKENIIDESGMPKERFSAEFPKEGPSILRIQQVVRGDSAAYFCASSLQTGGNEQFFGPGTRLTVL.

The chain recombines TRBV1 with TRBJ2-7; the tabulated D call, TRBD2, remains unverified against the DNA. TRBV1 is an annotated pseudogene. CDR3 length equals 15 residues. Here the CDR3 reads CTSSNEGKRTYEQYF. CDR3 nucleotides: TGCACCAGCAGCAATGAAGGGAAGCGGACCTACGAGCAGTACTTC.